Given below is one TCR beta chain in context. TCRdb's table, derived via immunoSEQ multiplex PCR, lists solely in-frame clones and lacks some. The profile shows 45,000 to 65,000 clones, approximately 91% of them singletons. The CDR3 is 15 residues long. The germline V gene has CDR1 SGHNT and CDR2 YYREEE (reference sequence). Trimming removed 5 bases from V and 6 bases from J; junction bases left unmatched: 12. These data originate in a study of OX40 agonist ivuxolimab in advanced cancers. This receptor was taken from an adult with an advanced solid tumor such as melanoma, head and neck, liver or kidney cancer. The chain combines TRBV5-4 with TRBJ1-2, with 8 bases fitting TRBD1. Sequencing used CD4+ or CD8+ T cells sorted from blood, obtained in a trial of the OX40 agonist ivuxolimab. In nucleotides, the CDR3 is TGTGCCAGCAGGAGCCGTCAGGGGGCGAACGATGGCTACACCTTC. Residues: CASRSRQGANDGYTF.